Shown below are 14 T cell receptor beta chains from a single sample sequenced in a study of radiotherapy plus CTLA-4 blockade in lung cancer. Sequencing used immunoSEQ multiplex PCR; TCRdb keeps in-frame clones, though not all of them. The sample lists tens of thousands of clones; around 83% were seen once. Sequenced material: peripheral blood, taken from a patient treated with radiotherapy plus ipilimumab. These receptors were collected from a human donor with non-small cell lung cancer who had stable disease on radiotherapy plus ipilimumab.

The chain couples TRBV19 to TRBJ2-7; D not certain. Trimming cost V 1 base and J 2 bases, with 12 bases left between them. The CDR3 extends over 15 amino acids. Per germline, CDR1 LNHDA and CDR2 SQIVND (reference sequence). CDR3: CASSIATYPTYEQYF. CDR3 bases: TGTGCCAGTAGTATAGCAACCTATCCGACCTACGAGCAGTACTTC.

CDR3 sequence: CASSARQGHGGRASSYNEQFF. CDR3 coding DNA: TGTGCCAGTAGTGCTCGACAGGGGCACGGCGGGAGGGCTAGCTCCTACAATGAGCAGTTCTTC. The chain uses TRBV19 and TRBJ2-1; D is possibly TRBD2 (9 bases). This CDR3 contains 21 residues. Looked up from germline, CDR1 is LNHDA and CDR2 is SQIVND (reference sequence). The ends were cut back, 5 bases at V and 0 bases at J, with 29 bases in the middle.

The chain recombines TRBV11-3 with TRBJ2-7, with 9 bases aligning to TRBD2. The germline gives CDR1 SGHNT, CDR2 YENEEA. This CDR3 is built from 17 residues. The junction had 11 bases not matched to a gene; V was cut back by 4 bases and J by 1 base. The CDR3 nucleotides read TGTGCCAGCAGCTCCAGGGCGGGGGGGGCGAGGTCCTACGAGCAGTACTTC. Its translation is CASSSRAGGARSYEQYF.

In this sample, this clone turned up a few times. The chain links TRBV9 to TRBJ2-2, with TRBD2 identical over 8 bases. Trimming removed 9 bases from V and 5 bases from J; junction bases left unmatched: 12. Germline CDR1 SGDLS, CDR2 YYNGEE. CDR3 length: 15 residues. DNA of the CDR3: TGTGCCACGAGCGTAAGCGGGGGAGGGACCGGGGAGCTGTTTTTT. It specifies CATSVSGGGTGELFF.

V usage is TRBV10-2 and J usage is TRBJ2-4; TRBD1 agrees at 9 bases. CDR3 length: 16 residues. Losses at the gene ends were 6 bases for V and 8 bases for J; bases not matched to a gene: 14. Germline V lookup: CDR1 WSHSY, CDR2 SAAADI. DNA for the CDR3: TGCGCCAGCAGCCCGGGACAGGGTCTTAGTGTAGACATTCAGTACTTC. It codes for CASSPGQGLSVDIQYF.

The chain uses TRBV28 and TRBJ1-1; perhaps TRBD1 as D (5 bases). This CDR3 contains 14 residues. V was shortened by 3 bases and J by 1 base, with 9 bases between the two germline ends. Germline CDR1 and CDR2: MDHEN and SYDVKM. The CDR3 DNA sequence: TGTGCCAGCAGTTTTGAAACAGGGAACACTGAAGCTTTCTTT. Encoded protein: CASSFETGNTEAFF.

This clone has more than one count but fewer than ten. The V and J genes are TRBV6-6 and TRBJ2-7, with TRBD1 matching over 9 bases. V gave up 6 bases and J gave up 0 bases; unmatched junction bases: 6. Germline-derived CDR1 and CDR2 are MNHNY and SVGAGI (reference sequence). The CDR3 is 15 residues long. The CDR3 protein is CASRPDRGSSYEQYF. The CDR3 DNA follows: TGTGCCAGCAGGCCCGACAGGGGGAGCTCCTACGAGCAGTACTTC.

V is TRBV18 and J is TRBJ2-5; the D is unclear. Judging by the DNA end, TRBJ2-7 fits better; the J call may be wrong. Per the germline V gene, CDR1 is KGHSH and CDR2 is LQKENI. The CDR3 consists of 13 residues. DNA for the CDR3: TGTGCCAGCTCACCACCAACGGTCTACGAGCAGTACTTC. This translates into CASSPPTVYEQYF.

This chain connects TRBV6-4 to TRBJ2-6; TRBD1 matches at 12 bases. The length of the CDR3 is 17 residues. V lost 4 bases, J lost 2 bases, and 3 bases stayed unmatched. CDR1 and CDR2 (germline): MRHNA, SNTAGT. CDR3 nucleotide sequence: TGTGCCAGCAGTGGGGGACAGGGGGCGGCTGGGGCCAACGTCCTGACTTTC. Its protein is CASSGGQGAAGANVLTF.

The gene calls are TRBV12-5 and TRBJ2-1; no clear D. V was shortened by 7 bases and J by 8 bases, with 15 bases between the two germline ends. Germline CDR1 and CDR2: LGHNT and FRNRAP. The CDR3 covers 13 residues. CDR3 in DNA: TGTGCTAGTGTCCTCGCTTCGGTACATGAGCAGTTCTTC. As protein: CASVLASVHEQFF.

This clone ranks as medium-sized. V usage is TRBV28 and J usage is TRBJ2-7, with D unclear. V shed 3 bases and J shed 3 bases, with 6 bases lying between them. Looked up from germline, CDR1 is MDHEN and CDR2 is SYDVKM. The CDR3 has 12 amino acids. CDR3 nucleotide sequence: TGTGCCAGCAGTTTGTCGCGCTACGAGCAGTACTTC. Translation: CASSLSRYEQYF. Drawing the rest from reference TRBV28 and TRBJ2-7, the complete variable domain is DVKVTQSSRYLVKRTGEKVFLECVQDMDHENMFWYRQDPGLGLRLIYFSYDVKMKEKGDIPEGYSVSREKKERFSLILESASTNQTSMYLCASSLSRYEQYFGPGTRLTVT.

This chain connects TRBV6-4 to TRBJ2-1; the match to TRBD2 covers 9 bases. This CDR3 is 12 amino acids long. Losses at the gene ends were 11 bases for V and 8 bases for J; bases not matched to a gene: 7. The germline V gene encodes CDR1 MRHNA and CDR2 SNTAGT. CDR3 sequence: CARLAEGDEQFF. The CDR3 DNA is TGTGCCCGACTAGCGGAAGGGGATGAGCAGTTCTTC.

A word on this clone: Within the sample, other DNA sequences also encode this same CDR3. The rearrangement uses TRBV7-2 and TRBJ1-6; the match to TRBD1 covers 11 bases. Trimming took 2 bases from V and 6 from J; bases not matched to a gene: 12. The CDR3 has 19 residues. Germline CDR1 SGHTA, CDR2 FQGNSA. CDR3 DNA: TGTGCCAGCAGCTTAACCGGACAGGGGGCTGGCTCGGGTAATTCACCCCTCCACTTT. Encoded protein: CASSLTGQGAGSGNSPLHF.

This chain uses TRBV6-1 with TRBJ2-1; 7 bases map to TRBD1. The junction had 6 bases not matched to a gene; V was cut back by 1 base and J by 12 bases. The CDR3 spans 13 residues. Germline V gene lookup returns CDR1 MNHNS and CDR2 SASEGT. The chain's CDR3 is CASSEDWAGGQFF. CDR3 nucleotides: TGTGCCAGCAGTGAAGATTGGGCAGGGGGGCAGTTCTTC.